Listed below are T cell receptor beta chains from one sample, sequenced in a study of blood T cells in healthy people across ages. TCRdb reanalysed the 5' RACE reads using MiXCR and keeps one entry per CDR3 protein. This sample has over 700,000 distinct CDR3 sequences, with less than 70% found just once. Sequencing used blood. These receptors were taken from an elderly man in good health. Each CDR3 is given with its conserved first and last residue. Each record gives: V gene, clone size, D gene, J gene, CDR3 DNA, CDR3 protein. A D gene is named only where the DNA matches it firmly. The listing skips clone size in some rows; elsewhere it reads once, few, many or a size class.

v_gene: TRBV2; abundance: .; d_gene: TRBD1; j_gene: TRBJ2-7; CDR3nt: TGTGCCAGTGACAACAGGGGGTCCTACGAGCAGTACTTC; CDR3aa: CASDNRGSYEQYF
v_gene: TRBV2; abundance: .; d_gene: .; j_gene: TRBJ2-7; CDR3nt: TGTGCCAGCAGTGATGGCAGGGTCAACGAGCAGTACTTC; CDR3aa: CASSDGRVNEQYF
v_gene: TRBV15; abundance: few; d_gene: .; j_gene: TRBJ2-5; CDR3nt: TGTGCCACCAGCAGGGGACTTCTTCCACAAGAGACCCAGTACTTC; CDR3aa: CATSRGLLPQETQYF
v_gene: TRBV15; abundance: .; d_gene: TRBD1; j_gene: TRBJ2-1; CDR3nt: TGTGCCACCAGCAGAGATCCCCCGGGACAGGGGAAGGATGAGCAGTTCTTC; CDR3aa: CATSRDPPGQGKDEQFF
v_gene: TRBV7-2; abundance: .; d_gene: .; j_gene: TRBJ2-3; CDR3nt: TGTGCCAGCAGCTTAGACAACAGCGATACGCAGTATTTT; CDR3aa: CASSLDNSDTQYF
v_gene: TRBV3-1; abundance: many; d_gene: TRBD2; j_gene: TRBJ2-3; CDR3nt: TGTGCCAGCAGCCTCCTAGCGGGGGGCACAGATACGCAGTATTTT; CDR3aa: CASSLLAGGTDTQYF
v_gene: TRBV10-3; abundance: .; d_gene: .; j_gene: TRBJ2-7; CDR3nt: TGTGCCGTCAGTGAATCCACAGCAATCTACGAGCAGTACTTC; CDR3aa: CAVSESTAIYEQYF
v_gene: TRBV3-1; abundance: .; d_gene: .; j_gene: TRBJ2-1; CDR3nt: TGTGCCAGCAGCCCCCTGGTTGGAAGCTCCTACAATGAGCAGTTCTTC; CDR3aa: CASSPLVGSSYNEQFF
v_gene: TRBV9; abundance: .; d_gene: TRBD2; j_gene: TRBJ2-7; CDR3nt: TGTGCCAGCAGCGTAGGGGCTAGCGGGAGCTACGAGCAGTACTTC; CDR3aa: CASSVGASGSYEQYF
v_gene: TRBV29-1; abundance: .; d_gene: .; j_gene: TRBJ2-1; CDR3nt: TGCAGCGCCGCGGGACGAGCGGCTTACAATGAGCAGTTCTTC; CDR3aa: CSAAGRAAYNEQFF
v_gene: TRBV12-5; abundance: few; d_gene: .; j_gene: TRBJ1-2; CDR3nt: TGTGCTAGTGGTTTGTGGACGGATGGCTACACCTTC; CDR3aa: CASGLWTDGYTF
v_gene: TRBV27; abundance: .; d_gene: .; j_gene: TRBJ1-6; CDR3nt: TGTGCCAGCAGTTTCCCGTCGGCGAATTCACCCCTCCACTTT; CDR3aa: CASSFPSANSPLHF
v_gene: TRBV20-1; abundance: .; d_gene: .; j_gene: TRBJ1-4; CDR3nt: TGCAGTGCTGCTGGTGGACAGACTAATGAAAAACTGTTTTTT; CDR3aa: CSAAGGQTNEKLFF
v_gene: TRBV3-1; abundance: .; d_gene: TRBD2; j_gene: TRBJ2-2; CDR3nt: TGTGCCAGCAGGGCGGGGGGTACCGGGGAGCTGTTTTTT; CDR3aa: CASRAGGTGELFF
v_gene: TRBV20-1; abundance: .; d_gene: .; j_gene: TRBJ2-7; CDR3nt: TGCAGTGCTCCTCTCTCAGTAGGATATAACGAGCAGTACTTC; CDR3aa: CSAPLSVGYNEQYF
v_gene: TRBV2; abundance: .; d_gene: .; j_gene: TRBJ1-1; CDR3nt: TGTGCCAGCAGTGAAGCGCGGGGGGCCGCCACTGAAGCTTTCTTT; CDR3aa: CASSEARGAATEAFF
v_gene: TRBV7-8; abundance: .; d_gene: .; j_gene: TRBJ1-1; CDR3nt: TGTGCCAGCAGCTTAAGACCCACTGAAGCTTTCTTT; CDR3aa: CASSLRPTEAFF
v_gene: TRBV12-3/TRBV12-4; abundance: few; d_gene: .; j_gene: TRBJ1-2; CDR3nt: TGTGCCAGCGGGGAAAAGAAGGGGTATGGCTACACCTTC; CDR3aa: CASGEKKGYGYTF
v_gene: TRBV12-3/TRBV12-4; abundance: .; d_gene: TRBD2; j_gene: TRBJ2-7; CDR3nt: TGTGCCAGCAGTACTACAGCGGGAGGGACCTACGAGCAGTACTTC; CDR3aa: CASSTTAGGTYEQYF
v_gene: TRBV29-1; abundance: .; d_gene: .; j_gene: TRBJ1-2; CDR3nt: TGCAGCGTATTGACCCCTAACTATGGCTACACCTTC; CDR3aa: CSVLTPNYGYTF
v_gene: TRBV7-6; abundance: once; d_gene: .; j_gene: TRBJ2-7; CDR3nt: TGTGCCAGCAGCTTAAAACCACTTTCCTACGAGCAGTACTTC; CDR3aa: CASSLKPLSYEQYF
v_gene: TRBV4-2; abundance: .; d_gene: TRBD2; j_gene: TRBJ2-3; CDR3nt: TGTGCCAGCAGCCAAGCACTAGCGGGCAGCACAGATACGCAGTATTTT; CDR3aa: CASSQALAGSTDTQYF
v_gene: TRBV5-6; abundance: .; d_gene: TRBD2; j_gene: TRBJ2-1; CDR3nt: TGTGCCAGCAGCTTCCCTAGCGGGAGTACCTACAATGAGCAGTTCTTC; CDR3aa: CASSFPSGSTYNEQFF
v_gene: TRBV7-9; abundance: .; d_gene: TRBD2; j_gene: TRBJ2-1; CDR3nt: TGTGCCAGCAGCCCCCGGGAGGGGGTGGTAACCTACAATGAGCAGTTCTTC; CDR3aa: CASSPREGVVTYNEQFF
v_gene: TRBV5-1; abundance: few; d_gene: TRBD2; j_gene: TRBJ2-1; CDR3nt: TGCGCCAGCAGCCTAACGGCTTCTAGCGGGAGGACCCTAAGCTACAATGAGCAGTTCTTC; CDR3aa: CASSLTASSGRTLSYNEQFF
v_gene: TRBV29-1; abundance: .; d_gene: .; j_gene: TRBJ1-6; CDR3nt: TGCAGCGTTGAAGAATCGGACGCCCTCCACTTT; CDR3aa: CSVEESDALHF
v_gene: TRBV9; abundance: few; d_gene: TRBD2; j_gene: TRBJ2-3; CDR3nt: TGTGCCAGCAGTGATAGCGGGAGGGCGACAGATACGCAGTATTTT; CDR3aa: CASSDSGRATDTQYF
v_gene: TRBV12-3/TRBV12-4; abundance: .; d_gene: .; j_gene: TRBJ2-7; CDR3nt: TGTGCCAGCAGTTTGGCTCGAGTGGCCCAGTACTTC; CDR3aa: CASSLARVAQYF
v_gene: TRBV6-2/TRBV6-3; abundance: .; d_gene: TRBD1; j_gene: TRBJ2-1; CDR3nt: TGTGCCAGCAGTTTCGGGGACAGGGCCCTCAATGAGCAGTTCTTC; CDR3aa: CASSFGDRALNEQFF
v_gene: TRBV18; abundance: .; d_gene: .; j_gene: TRBJ2-6; CDR3nt: TGTGCCAGCTCACCGGTGACAGGCCCCTCTGGGGCCAACGTCCTGACTTTC; CDR3aa: CASSPVTGPSGANVLTF
v_gene: TRBV9; abundance: few; d_gene: TRBD2; j_gene: TRBJ2-1; CDR3nt: TGTGCCAGCAGCCTAGCGGGAGGGGTAGGGAATGAGCAGTTCTTC; CDR3aa: CASSLAGGVGNEQFF
v_gene: TRBV6-2/TRBV6-3; abundance: .; d_gene: .; j_gene: TRBJ2-7; CDR3nt: TGTGCCAGCAGTCCGATATCGGTTTCGCCCCACGAGCAGTACTTC; CDR3aa: CASSPISVSPHEQYF
v_gene: TRBV20-1; abundance: .; d_gene: .; j_gene: TRBJ1-5; CDR3nt: TGCAGTGCTGTAAGAGTCGGACAGCCCCAGCATTTT; CDR3aa: CSAVRVGQPQHF
v_gene: TRBV10-1; abundance: .; d_gene: TRBD2; j_gene: TRBJ2-1; CDR3nt: TGCGCCAGCAGTGAAAGCGGGAGGGCCGACAATGAGCAGTTCTTC; CDR3aa: CASSESGRADNEQFF
v_gene: TRBV5-1; abundance: .; d_gene: TRBD2; j_gene: TRBJ2-1; CDR3nt: TGCGCCAGCAGCTTATCCATCCTAGCGGGAAACGATGAGCAGTTCTTC; CDR3aa: CASSLSILAGNDEQFF
v_gene: TRBV19; abundance: .; d_gene: TRBD1; j_gene: TRBJ2-6; CDR3nt: TGTGCCTCGGGACAGGCGCGAGCTGGGGCCAACGTCCTGACTTTC; CDR3aa: CASGQARAGANVLTF
v_gene: TRBV7-2; abundance: few; d_gene: .; j_gene: TRBJ2-3; CDR3nt: TGTGCCAGCAGCCTTCTTCAGCACAGAGACGCGTATTTT; CDR3aa: CASSLLQHRDAYF
v_gene: TRBV18; abundance: .; d_gene: TRBD2; j_gene: TRBJ2-3; CDR3nt: TGTGCCAGCTCAGAGTCTAGCGGGATTGGGCACAGATACGCGTATTTT; CDR3aa: CASSESSGIGHRYAYF
v_gene: TRBV7-9; abundance: .; d_gene: .; j_gene: TRBJ2-3; CDR3nt: TGTGCCAGCAGCTTAGTTCCTTGGCTACGAACTAGCACAGATACGCAGTATTTT; CDR3aa: CASSLVPWLRTSTDTQYF
v_gene: TRBV4-1; abundance: few; d_gene: TRBD2; j_gene: TRBJ2-5; CDR3nt: TGCGCCAGCAGCCAAGAGTGGCCTAGCGGGAGCTACAATGAGCAGTACTTC; CDR3aa: CASSQEWPSGSYNEQYF
v_gene: TRBV5-1; abundance: .; d_gene: TRBD1; j_gene: TRBJ1-1; CDR3nt: TGCGCCAGCAGCTCTCCGGAGGGACAGGGGAACACTGAAGCTTTCTTT; CDR3aa: CASSSPEGQGNTEAFF
v_gene: TRBV6-5; abundance: few; d_gene: TRBD1; j_gene: TRBJ1-2; CDR3nt: TGTGCCAGCAGAGTGGGACAGGGGGCAGGATATGGCTACACCTTC; CDR3aa: CASRVGQGAGYGYTF
v_gene: TRBV12-3/TRBV12-4; abundance: .; d_gene: .; j_gene: TRBJ2-5; CDR3nt: TGTGCCAGCACCCCGGGGCGCCGGGGGACCCAGTACTTC; CDR3aa: CASTPGRRGTQYF
v_gene: TRBV5-1; abundance: few; d_gene: .; j_gene: TRBJ2-3; CDR3nt: TGCGCCAGCAGCTTGGCGGACCCTAGCACAGATACGCAGTATTTT; CDR3aa: CASSLADPSTDTQYF
v_gene: TRBV7-9; abundance: .; d_gene: .; j_gene: TRBJ1-1; CDR3nt: TGTGCCAGCAGCTTAGGTGGAGAAACCCGTGAAGCTTTCTTT; CDR3aa: CASSLGGETREAFF
v_gene: TRBV10-2; abundance: few; d_gene: .; j_gene: TRBJ1-1; CDR3nt: TGCGCCAGCAGTGAGCCGGGGAGGCCTGGGGAGGGAACTGAAGCTTTCTTT; CDR3aa: CASSEPGRPGEGTEAFF
v_gene: TRBV7-3; abundance: .; d_gene: .; j_gene: TRBJ1-2; CDR3nt: TGTGCCAGCAGCGTAAGGAAGTACTATGGCTACACCTTC; CDR3aa: CASSVRKYYGYTF
v_gene: TRBV7-9; abundance: few; d_gene: .; j_gene: TRBJ2-7; CDR3nt: TGTGCCAGCAGCCATGATCCGGGACGACAGTACTTC; CDR3aa: CASSHDPGRQYF
v_gene: TRBV5-1; abundance: .; d_gene: .; j_gene: TRBJ2-7; CDR3nt: TGCGCCAGCAGCTTGGATCCAGGGGCCTCCTACGAGCAGTACTTC; CDR3aa: CASSLDPGASYEQYF
v_gene: TRBV12-3/TRBV12-4; abundance: .; d_gene: TRBD1; j_gene: TRBJ2-5; CDR3nt: TGTGCCAGCAGCAGAGGACAGGCCGCCCAAGAGACCCAGTACTTC; CDR3aa: CASSRGQAAQETQYF
v_gene: TRBV14; abundance: .; d_gene: .; j_gene: TRBJ2-7; CDR3nt: TGTGTCAGCAGCCAAGCAGTCGGTGGTATTAGCGGCTACGAGCAGTACTTC; CDR3aa: CVSSQAVGGISGYEQYF
v_gene: TRBV20-1; abundance: once; d_gene: .; j_gene: TRBJ2-2; CDR3nt: TGCAGTGCTACCCGGGGCTACACCGGGGAGCTGTTTTTT; CDR3aa: CSATRGYTGELFF
v_gene: TRBV7-3; abundance: few; d_gene: TRBD1; j_gene: TRBJ2-3; CDR3nt: TGTGCCAGCAGCTACGGGACAGGGGATGTAGATACGCAGTATTTT; CDR3aa: CASSYGTGDVDTQYF